The 22 T cell receptor beta chains below all came from one sample that was sequenced in a study of blood T cell repertoires in COVID-19. Sequencing was performed with immunoSEQ multiplex PCR; in TCRdb, only in-frame clones are kept and a portion is missing. The sample lists over 200,000 clones; 83% were seen once. Specimen: peripheral blood. The receptors stem from a woman aged 40 to 55 with active or convalescent COVID-19.

This clone was observed once. This chain uses TRBV18 with TRBJ2-5, with 8 bases aligning to TRBD1. The CDR3 extends over 14 amino acids. The germline V gene encodes CDR1 KGHSH and CDR2 LQKENI. V lost 4 bases, J lost 5 bases, and 6 bases stayed unmatched. The CDR3 is CASSRPGGAETQYF. The DNA for the CDR3 is TGTGCCAGCTCACGTCCAGGGGGCGCGGAGACCCAGTACTTC.

J is TRBJ2-7 and V is TRBV7-9; 8 bases are shared with TRBD1. Germline V gives CDR1 SEHNR, CDR2 FQNEAQ (reference sequence). The CDR3 has 15 residues. The V and J ends lost 5 bases and 1 base, in that order; junction bases with no gene match: 7. The CDR3 region is CASSHRTGSSYEQYF. CDR3 DNA sequence: TGTGCCAGCAGCCACAGGACAGGGTCGTCCTACGAGCAGTACTTC.

This chain joins TRBV7-2 and TRBJ2-6, with TRBD2 matching 7 bases. With V trimmed by 4 bases and J by 3 bases, 12 bases remained unmatched. The CDR3 is made up of 18 amino acids. Germline V gives CDR1 SGHTA, CDR2 FQGNSA. CDR3 amino acids: CASSSPTAGLGGANVLTF. The CDR3 coding sequence is TGTGCCAGCAGCTCGCCGACAGCGGGGCTAGGTGGGGCCAACGTCCTGACTTTC.

V usage is TRBV5-1 and J usage is TRBJ2-5; 7 bases fit TRBD1. The CDR3 extends over 15 amino acids. Germline V gene lookup returns CDR1 SGHRS and CDR2 YFSETQ. V dropped 5 bases and J dropped 0; count of bases not matched to a gene: 7. CDR3 protein: CASSYMTGNQETQYF. Written as DNA, the CDR3 is TGCGCCAGCAGTTATATGACAGGGAACCAAGAGACCCAGTACTTC.

The rearrangement links TRBV9 to TRBJ1-4; 7 positions agree with TRBD1. V lost 4 bases, J lost 7 bases, and 10 bases stayed unmatched. Germline lookup yields CDR1 SGDLS and CDR2 YYNGEE. This CDR3 comprises 15 residues. CDR3 sequence: CASSPGLRGREKLFF. The CDR3 coding sequence is TGTGCCAGCAGCCCAGGACTTAGGGGGCGTGAAAAACTGTTTTTT.

This clone is a singleton in its sample. The J gene is TRBJ1-4, the V gene TRBV4-1; D gene ambiguous. V shed 2 bases and J shed 6 bases, with 4 bases lying between them. The CDR3 sequence is 12 residues long. Germline V gene data show CDR1 as MGHRA and CDR2 as YSYEKL. CDR3 DNA: TGCGCCAGCAGCCAATTCGATGAAAAACTGTTTTTT. Its translation: CASSQFDEKLFF.

The DNA of the CDR3 is TGTGCCAGCAGTGACTCGCCGGGACAGGGGGCTGAAGAGACCCAGTACTTC. Translation: CASSDSPGQGAEETQYF. J is TRBJ2-5 and V is TRBV25-1; 12 positions match TRBD1. Germline values: CDR1 MGHDK, CDR2 SYGVNS. The J segment lost 3 bases and the V segment lost 3 bases, leaving 8 bases of the junction unmatched. The CDR3 extends over 17 amino acids.

This clone was seen just once. This chain joins TRBV7-2 and TRBJ2-1; D is ambiguous. The CDR3 is made up of 14 amino acids. Trimming shortened V by 1 base and J by 4 bases, and 8 bases separated the two germline ends. Germline-derived CDR1 and CDR2 are SGHTA and FQGNSA. CDR3 residues: CASSLVNGYNEQFF. The CDR3 DNA follows: TGTGCCAGCAGCTTAGTAAACGGGTACAATGAGCAGTTCTTC.

V and J are TRBV4-3 and TRBJ1-4; D might be TRBD1 (5 bases). Germline V gene data show CDR1 as LGHNA and CDR2 as YSLEER. The CDR3 extends over 16 amino acids. V was clipped by 3 bases and J by 0 bases, with 11 bases between them. The CDR3 nucleotides read TGCGCCAGCAGCCAGGAGGGGAGGGCAACTAATGAAAAACTGTTTTTT. Translated: CASSQEGRATNEKLFF.

The chain has TRBV7-9 and TRBJ2-1, with 9 bases fitting TRBD2. Germline V CDR1 and CDR2: SEHNR, FQNEAQ (reference sequence). V lost 3 bases to trimming and J lost 8 bases; unmatched junction nucleotides: 5. The CDR3 contains 14 residues. DNA for the CDR3: TGTGCCAGCAGCTTGAGCGGGGGGATGGATGAGCAGTTCTTC. Translated, it gives CASSLSGGMDEQFF. The full variable domain, with the rest looked up from reference TRBV7-9 and TRBJ2-1, is DTGVSQNPRHKITKRGQNVTFRCDPISEHNRLYWYRQTLGQGPEFLTYFQNEAQLEKSRLLSDRFSAERPKGSFSTLEIQRTEQGDSAMYLCASSLSGGMDEQFFGPGTRLTVL.

The rearrangement links TRBV7-2 to TRBJ1-5; weak D call: TRBD1 (6 bases). This CDR3 region has 13 residues. Trimming shortened V by 3 bases and J by 6 bases, and 9 bases separated the two germline ends. In germline, CDR1 is SGHTA, CDR2 FQGNSA. CDR3 loop: CASSFQGFQPQHF. The CDR3 bases are TGTGCCAGCAGCTTCCAGGGGTTTCAGCCCCAGCATTTT.

This clone was seen a single time. The rearrangement links TRBV12-5 to TRBJ1-5; D is perhaps TRBD1 (6 bases). V dropped 4 bases and J dropped 2 bases, with 15 bases sitting between them. Germline V gene lookup returns CDR1 LGHNT and CDR2 FRNRAP. There are 16 residues in the CDR3. The CDR3 DNA reads as TGTGCTAGTGGTTCCCGGGGGGGCGGCGGCAATCAGCCCCAGCATTTT. This gives the protein CASGSRGGGGNQPQHF.

The V call is TRBV12-3 or TRBV12-4, the J call TRBJ2-3, with 7 bases matching TRBD2. The CDR3 has 13 amino acids. The V gene end was trimmed by 8 bases and the J gene end by 4 bases; junction bases not matched to a gene: 6. CDR3 sequence (DNA): TGTGCCAGCTGGCCGGGACTACCAGATACGCAGTATTTT. Protein sequence: CASWPGLPDTQYF.

This clone showed up just a few times. This chain's CDR3 is CASSRDTMGEQFF. In nucleotides, the CDR3 is TGTGCCAGCAGCAGGGACACAATGGGGGAGCAGTTCTTC. The chain employs TRBV7-3 and TRBJ2-1; weak D call: TRBD1 (6 bases). Germline CDR1 SGHTA, CDR2 FQGTGA. This CDR3 has 13 amino acids. V lost 5 bases and J 10 bases, leaving 15 bases between the germline ends.

The J gene is TRBJ2-7, the V gene TRBV7-8, with D possibly matching TRBD1 (5 bases). V was clipped by 2 bases and J by 3 bases, with 23 bases between them. This CDR3 has 18 amino acids. Germline lookup yields CDR1 SGHVS and CDR2 FQNEAQ. The CDR3 sequence is CASSLHTASRAKYYEQYF. CDR3 coding DNA: TGTGCCAGCAGCTTACACACGGCGTCCAGGGCAAAATACTACGAGCAGTACTTC.

This chain links TRBV7-2 with TRBJ2-3, with 10 bases aligning to TRBD2. Germline CDR1 is SGHTA and CDR2 is FQGNSA. V gave up 6 bases and J gave up 5 bases; unmatched junction bases: 5. This CDR3 has 14 amino acids. CDR3 in DNA: TGTGCCAGCAGTCAGCGGGGGGGCTTAGATACGCAGTATTTT. It is translated as CASSQRGGLDTQYF.

This clone has only a few counts. This sequence joins TRBV4-3 and TRBJ1-1; tentative D call: TRBD1 (5 bases). Germline V lookup: CDR1 LGHNA, CDR2 YSLEER. The CDR3 runs 14 residues. Deletions cut 0 bases from V and 4 bases from J, with 9 bases between. The CDR3 region has the DNA TGCGCCAGCAGCCAAGACAGGGTGAGCACTGAAGCTTTCTTT. Translation gives CASSQDRVSTEAFF.

The chain uses TRBV7-2 and TRBJ2-7, with 8 bases aligning to TRBD2. The germline V gene encodes CDR1 SGHTA and CDR2 FQGNSA. V lost 2 bases to trimming and J lost 3 bases; unmatched junction nucleotides: 9. The CDR3 loop spans 16 amino acids. The CDR3 loop reads CASSLNSGGVIYEQYF. CDR3 bases: TGTGCCAGCAGCTTAAATTCGGGAGGGGTCATCTACGAGCAGTACTTC.

This rearrangement joins TRBV6-2 or TRBV6-3 to TRBJ2-1; D not resolved. CDR1 is MNHEY, CDR2 SVGEGT, per germline. V was clipped by 5 bases and J by 4 bases, with 18 bases between them. The CDR3 is 16 residues long. The CDR3 sequence is CASSAGGALRYNEQFF. CDR3 nucleotide sequence: TGTGCCAGCAGTGCCGGCGGAGCGCTTAGATACAATGAGCAGTTCTTC.

The gene calls are TRBV5-4 and TRBJ1-6, with 11 bases that match TRBD1. This CDR3 region has 16 residues. Unmatched junction bases numbered 8, after V lost 3 bases and J lost 9 bases. CDR1 is SGHNT, CDR2 YYREEE, per germline (reference sequence). CDR3 nucleotides: TGTGCCAGCAGCTGGGATGGGGGACAGGGGGGTTCACCCCTCCACTTT. It yields the protein CASSWDGGQGGSPLHF.

This chain links TRBV9 with TRBJ1-1; a weak D match, TRBD1 (6 bases). CDR1 is SGDLS, CDR2 YYNGEE, per germline. The CDR3 extends over 13 amino acids. V dropped 5 bases and J dropped 3 bases, with 11 bases sitting between them. The DNA of the CDR3 is TGTGCCAGCAGAAGGAACAGGGACACTGAAGCTTTCTTT. This translates into CASRRNRDTEAFF.

This chain joins TRBV6-6 and TRBJ1-5; D may be TRBD1 (6 bases). The CDR3 has 12 amino acids. V was clipped by 6 bases and J by 7 bases, with 10 bases between them. Per the germline V gene, CDR1 is MNHNY and CDR2 is SVGAGI (reference sequence). CDR3 sequence reads: CASRLQGQPQHF. For the CDR3, the DNA is TGTGCCAGCAGACTCCAGGGGCAGCCCCAGCATTTT.